The 13 T cell receptor beta chains presented below share a single source sample, sequenced in a study of vaccination and CD4 T cells after COVID-19. The Oncomine TCR Beta short-read assay sequenced DNA from cultured CD4+ T cells. TCRdb analysed the PCR reads with MiXCR anew, one entry per CDR3 protein. This table has 15,000 to 16,000 distinct CDR3 sequences, approximately 52% appearing once. The treatment denotes: roughly ten-day PBMC culture with coronavirus spike peptide pools or control peptides (ViraFEST assay). These receptors lack a known antigen. Specimen: CD4+ T cells from blood, cultured in vitro. The receptors derive from a human donor who had recovered from COVID-19.

This chain uses TRBV6-1 with TRBJ2-7; D remains unclear. The CDR3 is made up of 14 amino acids. V was cut by 5 bases and J by 2 bases, with 13 bases left in between. Germline CDR1 is MNHNS and CDR2 is SASEGT. CDR3 coding DNA: TGTGCCAGCAGTCCTTCAGACGGAACCTACGAGCAGTACTTC. Translated, it gives CASSPSDGTYEQYF.

V usage is TRBV5-1 and J usage is TRBJ2-7; D remains unclear. V lost 1 base and J 2 bases, leaving 13 bases between the germline ends. Per the germline V gene, CDR1 is SGHRS and CDR2 is YFSETQ. The CDR3 extends over 15 amino acids. The CDR3 sequence is CASSLMVQDTYEQYF. For the CDR3, the DNA is TGCGCCAGCAGCTTGATGGTGCAGGATACCTACGAGCAGTACTTC.

A few counts support this clonotype. CDR3 protein: CAWSVKGAAFF. DNA for the CDR3: TGTGCCTGGAGTGTAAAGGGGGCGGCTTTCTTT. V usage is TRBV30 and J usage is TRBJ1-1; 7 positions match TRBD1. Trimming cost V 0 bases and J 11 bases; bases outside gene matches: 3. The CDR3 has 11 amino acids. Germline-derived CDR1 and CDR2 are GTSNPN and SVGIG (reference sequence).

This clonotype was found once. This CDR3 is CASSGRRSSYEQYF. CDR3 DNA: TGTGCCAGCTCGGGACGTAGGAGCTCCTACGAGCAGTACTTC. V is TRBV2 and J is TRBJ2-7; D could derive from TRBD1 or TRBD2 (5 bases each). The germline gives CDR1 SNHLY, CDR2 FYNNEI. This CDR3 is built from 14 residues. V was pared by 8 bases and J by 0 bases, with 14 bases between.

The rearrangement links TRBV15 to TRBJ2-7; possibly TRBD1 for D (5 bases). This CDR3 is built from 14 residues. Germline V lookup: CDR1 LNHNV, CDR2 YYDKDF (reference sequence). Trimming removed 1 base at V and 4 bases at J, with 11 bases between. CDR3 sequence reads: CATSRVGVPYEQYF. The CDR3 bases are TGTGCCACCAGCAGAGTAGGGGTTCCTTACGAGCAGTACTTC.

As DNA, the CDR3 is TGTGCCAGCAGCTCTACACTCCAGGGGGACACTGAAGCTTTCTTT. Amino acid sequence: CASSSTLQGDTEAFF. The chain has TRBV7-9 and TRBJ1-1; 7 nucleotides line up with TRBD1. Germline assignment: CDR1 SEHNR and CDR2 FQNEAQ (reference sequence). V shed 4 bases, J shed 3 bases, and the junction held 8 bases outside the gene matches. The CDR3 has 15 residues. The full variable domain, its missing parts supplied by reference TRBV7-9 and TRBJ1-1, is DTGVSQNPRHKITKRGQNVTFRCDPISEHNRLYWYRQTLGQGPEFLTYFQNEAQLEKSRLLSDRFSAERPKGSFSTLEIQRTEQGDSAMYLCASSSTLQGDTEAFFGQGTRLTVV.

The table lists this clonotype with a few counts. The chain joins TRBV12-3 or TRBV12-4 to TRBJ1-5; 8 bases are a match to TRBD1. This CDR3 has 16 residues. V was pared by 6 bases and J by 2 bases, with 9 bases of the junction left unmatched. The CDR3 bases are TGTGCCAGCAGCTGGGAAGTGACAGGGGGCAATCAGCCCCAGCATTTT. It yields the protein CASSWEVTGGNQPQHF.

This clonotype was observed a handful of times. The rearrangement links TRBV24-1 to TRBJ2-5; weak D call: TRBD1 (6 bases). The germline V gene has CDR1 KGHDR and CDR2 SFDVKD. The CDR3 has 15 amino acids. V was cut by 3 bases and J by 1 base, with 11 bases left in between. As DNA, the CDR3 is TGTGCCACCAGTGATAGATCGGACAGCCAAGAGACCCAGTACTTC. Encoded protein: CATSDRSDSQETQYF.

The chain's CDR3 is CSARTSGVTYEQYF. The CDR3 DNA reads TGCAGTGCCAGAACTAGCGGGGTTACCTACGAGCAGTACTTC. The V and J genes are TRBV20-1 and TRBJ2-7; 10 nucleotides align to TRBD2. The CDR3 length is 14 residues. V trimming: 6 bases; J trimming: 2 bases; junction bases outside the gene matches: 7. Germline V CDR1 and CDR2: DFQATT, SNEGSKA (reference sequence).

The J gene is TRBJ2-3, the V gene TRBV6-1; 7 bases line up with TRBD1. The CDR3 covers 15 residues. Germline CDR1 and CDR2: MNHNS and SASEGT. Germline trimming cut 7 bases from V and 2 bases from J; bases unmatched to any gene: 9. DNA for the CDR3: TGTGCCAGCACCAAAGGGGGACAGAACACAGATACGCAGTATTTT. Amino acid sequence: CASTKGGQNTDTQYF.

The DNA of the CDR3 is TGTGCCAGCAGTCTCCAGGGAGTTGATGGCTACACCTTC. It translates to CASSLQGVDGYTF. J is TRBJ1-2 and V is TRBV27; possibly TRBD1 for D (5 bases). The length of the CDR3 is 13 residues. The germline CDR1 and CDR2 sequences are MNHEY and SMNVEV (reference sequence). Trimming took off 5 bases at V and 6 bases at J, with 13 bases between the two ends.

The rearrangement uses TRBV30 and TRBJ1-2, with no clear D. V was trimmed by 0 bases and J by 1 base, leaving 12 bases between them. Germline V gene data show CDR1 as GTSNPN and CDR2 as SVGIG (reference sequence). CDR3 size: 15 residues. CDR3 in amino acids: CAWSVRQRYNYGYTF. The DNA for the CDR3 is TGTGCCTGGAGTGTACGGCAGCGTTATAACTATGGCTACACCTTC. The complete variable domain, with remaining parts taken from reference TRBV30 and TRBJ1-2, reads SQTIHQWPATLVQPVGSPLSLECTVEGTSNPNLYWYRQAAGRGLQLLFYSVGIGQISSEVPQNLSASRPQDRQFILSSKKLLLSDSGFYLCAWSVRQRYNYGYTFGSGTRLTVV.

This clonotype was counted once. Here the CDR3 reads CASSPRTGGANGYTF. The CDR3 nucleotides read TGTGCCAGCAGCCCCCGGACAGGGGGCGCGAATGGCTACACCTTC. The chain combines TRBV7-2 with TRBJ1-2; 11 nucleotides agree with TRBD1. The CDR3 sequence is 15 residues long. V shed 5 bases and J 6 bases; nucleotides not matched to a gene: 8. Germline CDR1 reads SGHTA; CDR2 reads FQGNSA.